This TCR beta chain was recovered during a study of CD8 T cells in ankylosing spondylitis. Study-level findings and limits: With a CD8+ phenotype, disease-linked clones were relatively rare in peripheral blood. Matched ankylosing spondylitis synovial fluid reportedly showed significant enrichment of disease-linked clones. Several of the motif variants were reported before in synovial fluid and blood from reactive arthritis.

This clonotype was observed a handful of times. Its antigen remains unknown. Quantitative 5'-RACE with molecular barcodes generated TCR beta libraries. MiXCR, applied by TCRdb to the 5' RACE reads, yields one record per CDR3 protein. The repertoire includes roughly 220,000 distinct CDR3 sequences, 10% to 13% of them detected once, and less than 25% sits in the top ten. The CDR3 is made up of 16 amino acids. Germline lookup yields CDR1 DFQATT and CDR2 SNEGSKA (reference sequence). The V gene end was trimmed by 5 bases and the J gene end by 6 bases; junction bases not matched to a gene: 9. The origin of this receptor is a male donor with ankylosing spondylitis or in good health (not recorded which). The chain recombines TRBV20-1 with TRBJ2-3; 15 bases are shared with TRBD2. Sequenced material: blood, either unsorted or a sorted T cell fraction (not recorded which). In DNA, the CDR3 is TGCAGTGCTCTCGGACTAGCGGGGGGGGTCGGTGATACGCAGTATTTT. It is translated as CSALGLAGGVGDTQYF.